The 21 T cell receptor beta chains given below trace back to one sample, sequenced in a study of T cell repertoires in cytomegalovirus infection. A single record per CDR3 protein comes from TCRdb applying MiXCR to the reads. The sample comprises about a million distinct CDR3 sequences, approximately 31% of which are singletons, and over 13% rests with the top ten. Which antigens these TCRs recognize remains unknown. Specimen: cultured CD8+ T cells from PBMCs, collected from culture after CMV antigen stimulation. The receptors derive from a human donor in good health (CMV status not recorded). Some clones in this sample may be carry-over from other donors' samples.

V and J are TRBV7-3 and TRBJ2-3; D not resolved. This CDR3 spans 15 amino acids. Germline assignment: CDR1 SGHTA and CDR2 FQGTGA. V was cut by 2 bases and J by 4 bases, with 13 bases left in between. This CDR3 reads CASSLGWARPDTQYF. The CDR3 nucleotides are TGTGCCAGCAGCTTAGGATGGGCCCGCCCAGATACGCAGTATTTT.

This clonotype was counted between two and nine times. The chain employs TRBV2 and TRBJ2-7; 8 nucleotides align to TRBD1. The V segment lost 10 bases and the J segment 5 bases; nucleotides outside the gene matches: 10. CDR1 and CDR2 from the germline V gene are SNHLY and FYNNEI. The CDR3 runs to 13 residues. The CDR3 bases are TGTGCCACCCCAGGGGGCGCCCCGGACGAGCAGTACTTC. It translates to CATPGGAPDEQYF.

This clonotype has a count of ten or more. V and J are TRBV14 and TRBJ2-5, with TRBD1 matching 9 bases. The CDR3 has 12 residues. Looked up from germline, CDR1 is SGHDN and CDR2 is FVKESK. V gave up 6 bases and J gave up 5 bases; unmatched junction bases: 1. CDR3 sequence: CASSTGGETQYF. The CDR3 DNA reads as TGTGCCAGCAGTACAGGGGGCGAGACCCAGTACTTC.

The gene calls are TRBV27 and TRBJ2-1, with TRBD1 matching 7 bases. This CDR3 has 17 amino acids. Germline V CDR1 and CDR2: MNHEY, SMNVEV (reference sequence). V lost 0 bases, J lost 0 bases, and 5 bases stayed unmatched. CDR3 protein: CASSLSKGASSYNEQFF. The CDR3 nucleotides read TGTGCCAGCAGTTTATCGAAGGGGGCGAGCTCCTACAATGAGCAGTTCTTC.

The CDR3: CATSDAYSVNEQFF. DNA for the CDR3: TGTGCCACCAGTGATGCCTATAGTGTCAATGAGCAGTTCTTC. The chain uses TRBV24-1 and TRBJ2-1; unclear D gene. The germline V gene encodes CDR1 KGHDR and CDR2 SFDVKD. There are 14 residues in the CDR3. Trimming stripped 3 bases from V and 6 bases from J, with 11 bases between.

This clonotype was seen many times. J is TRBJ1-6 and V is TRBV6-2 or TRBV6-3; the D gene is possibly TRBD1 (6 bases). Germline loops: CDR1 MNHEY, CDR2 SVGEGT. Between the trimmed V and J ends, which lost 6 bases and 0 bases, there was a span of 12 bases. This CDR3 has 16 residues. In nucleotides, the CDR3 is TGTGCCAGCAGCGAAGGACAGAGCTCCTATAATTCACCCCTCCACTTT. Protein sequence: CASSEGQSSYNSPLHF.

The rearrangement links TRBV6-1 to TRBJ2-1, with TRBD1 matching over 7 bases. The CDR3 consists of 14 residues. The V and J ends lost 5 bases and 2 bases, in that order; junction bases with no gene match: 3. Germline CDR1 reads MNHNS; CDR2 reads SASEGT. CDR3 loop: CASSWDSAYNEQFF. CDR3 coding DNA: TGTGCCAGCAGTTGGGACAGTGCCTACAATGAGCAGTTCTTC.

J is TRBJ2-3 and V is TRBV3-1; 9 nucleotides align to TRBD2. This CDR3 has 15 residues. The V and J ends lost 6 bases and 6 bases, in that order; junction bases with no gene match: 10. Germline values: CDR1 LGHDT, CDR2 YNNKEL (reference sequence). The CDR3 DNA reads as TGTGCCAGCAGGCTCGGACTAGCGATTAGGGATACGCAGTATTTT. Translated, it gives CASRLGLAIRDTQYF.

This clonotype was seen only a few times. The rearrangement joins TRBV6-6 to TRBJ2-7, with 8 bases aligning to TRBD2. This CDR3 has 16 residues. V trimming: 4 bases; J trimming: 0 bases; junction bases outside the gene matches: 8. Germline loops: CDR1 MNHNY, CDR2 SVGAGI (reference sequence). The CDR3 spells CASSFPPGTSSYEQYV. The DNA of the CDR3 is TGTGCCAGCAGTTTCCCCCCAGGGACTAGCTCCTACGAGCAGTACGTC.

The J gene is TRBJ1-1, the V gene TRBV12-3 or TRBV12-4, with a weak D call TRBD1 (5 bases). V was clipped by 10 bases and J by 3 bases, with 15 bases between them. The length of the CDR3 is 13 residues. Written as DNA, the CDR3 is TGTGCCACCGGGGGGGGAGGATACACTGAAGCTTTCTTT. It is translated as CATGGGGYTEAFF.

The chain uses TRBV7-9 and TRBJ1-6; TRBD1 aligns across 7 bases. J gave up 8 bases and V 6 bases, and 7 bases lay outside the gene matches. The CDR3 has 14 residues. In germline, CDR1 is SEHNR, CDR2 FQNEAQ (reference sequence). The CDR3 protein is CASRHRGGDSPLHF. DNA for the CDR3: TGTGCCAGCAGACACAGGGGAGGTGATTCACCCCTCCACTTT.

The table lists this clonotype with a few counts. DNA for the CDR3: TGTGCCAGCAGCTTCCCCGAGAGAGAGACAGGGTTCACTGAAGCTTTCTTT. Protein product: CASSFPERETGFTEAFF. This chain joins TRBV7-2 and TRBJ1-1; 7 positions match TRBD1. The CDR3 has 17 residues. CDR1 is SGHTA and CDR2 is FQGNSA in the germline V gene. Trimming cost V 3 bases and J 4 bases; bases outside gene matches: 14.

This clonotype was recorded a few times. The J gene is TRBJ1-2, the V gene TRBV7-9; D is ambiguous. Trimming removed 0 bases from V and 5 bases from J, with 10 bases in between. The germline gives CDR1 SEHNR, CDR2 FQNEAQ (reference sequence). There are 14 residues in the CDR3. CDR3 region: CASSLAGIGYGYTF. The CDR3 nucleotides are TGTGCCAGCAGCTTAGCGGGGATCGGTTATGGCTACACCTTC.

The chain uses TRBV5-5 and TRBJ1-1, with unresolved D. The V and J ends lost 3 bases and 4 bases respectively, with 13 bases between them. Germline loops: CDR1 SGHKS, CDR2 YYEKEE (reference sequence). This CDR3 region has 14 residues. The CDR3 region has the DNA TGTGCCAGCAGCTCGAGTGGACCATTCACTGAAGCTTTCTTT. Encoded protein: CASSSSGPFTEAFF.

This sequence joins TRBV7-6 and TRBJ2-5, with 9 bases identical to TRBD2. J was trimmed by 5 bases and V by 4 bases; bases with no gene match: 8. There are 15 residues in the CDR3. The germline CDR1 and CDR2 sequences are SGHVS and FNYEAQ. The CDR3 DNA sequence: TGTGCCAGCAGCTGGGCGCGGGGGGGCCACGAGACCCAGTACTTC. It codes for CASSWARGGHETQYF.

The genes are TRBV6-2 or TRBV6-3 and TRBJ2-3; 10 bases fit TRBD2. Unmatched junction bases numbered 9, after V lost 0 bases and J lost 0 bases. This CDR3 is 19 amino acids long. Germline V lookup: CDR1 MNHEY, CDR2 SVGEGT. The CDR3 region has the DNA TGTGCCAGCAGTTACTCGAGCAGCGGGGGGGCCACAAGCACAGATACGCAGTATTTT. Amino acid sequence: CASSYSSSGGATSTDTQYF.

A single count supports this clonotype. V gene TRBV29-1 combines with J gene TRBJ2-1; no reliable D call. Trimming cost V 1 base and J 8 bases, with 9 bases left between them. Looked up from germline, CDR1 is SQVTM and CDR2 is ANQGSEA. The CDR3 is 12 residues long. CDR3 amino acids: CSVEVTGDEQFF. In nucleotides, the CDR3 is TGCAGCGTTGAAGTAACGGGCGATGAGCAGTTCTTC.

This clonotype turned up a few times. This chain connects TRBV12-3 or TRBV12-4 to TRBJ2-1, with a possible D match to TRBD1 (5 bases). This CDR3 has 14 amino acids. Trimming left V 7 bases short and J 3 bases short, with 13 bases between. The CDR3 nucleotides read TGTGCCAGCACTACAGGAGCTAGCTACAATGAGCAGTTCTTC. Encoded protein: CASTTGASYNEQFF.

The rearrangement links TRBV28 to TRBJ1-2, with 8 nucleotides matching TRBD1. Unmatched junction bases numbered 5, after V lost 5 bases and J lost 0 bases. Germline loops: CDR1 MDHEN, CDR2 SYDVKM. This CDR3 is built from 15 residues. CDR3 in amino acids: CASSRQGMANYGYTF. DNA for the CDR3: TGTGCCAGCAGTCGACAGGGGATGGCTAACTATGGCTACACCTTC.

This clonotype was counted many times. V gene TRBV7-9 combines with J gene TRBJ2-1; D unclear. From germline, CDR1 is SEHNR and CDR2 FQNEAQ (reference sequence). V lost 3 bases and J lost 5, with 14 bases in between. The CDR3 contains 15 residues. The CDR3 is CASSFPLVRNNEQFF. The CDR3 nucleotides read TGTGCCAGCAGCTTCCCCCTAGTACGCAACAATGAGCAGTTCTTC.

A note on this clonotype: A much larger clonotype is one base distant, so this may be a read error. CDR3 region: CTSSASGDTGSYEQYV. In nucleotides, the CDR3 is TGTACCAGCAGCGCCAGCGGGGATACAGGCTCCTACGAGCAGTACGTC. The V gene is TRBV7-8, the J gene TRBJ2-7; 7 bases are shared with TRBD2. Per germline, CDR1 SGHVS and CDR2 FQNEAQ. CDR3 length equals 16 residues.